This TCR beta chain is from a study of blood T cell repertoires in COVID-19. Study summary: The study drew acute and convalescent COVID-19 samples from the United States, Italy and Spain. Sources were T cells, B-cell-depleted T cells, or PBMCs; the material itself was cDNA or gDNA.

V shed 6 bases and J 3 bases; nucleotides not matched to a gene: 5. There are 14 residues in the CDR3. Germline values: CDR1 MDHEN, CDR2 SYDVKM. This clone was found once. Only in-frame clones appear in the TCRdb table, and some are missing; sequencing was by immunoSEQ multiplex PCR. The data contain more than 200,000 clones, roughly 80% of them singletons. The sequencing sample was made of peripheral blood. V is TRBV28 and J is TRBJ1-5; 7 nucleotides align to TRBD1. The TCR originated in an elderly woman with acute or convalescent COVID-19. CDR3 nucleotides: TGTGCCAGCAGCCCCGGGACAGCCAATCAGCCCCAGCATTTT. Translation: CASSPGTANQPQHF.